These 7 T cell receptor beta chains share one sample of origin, sequenced in a study of blood T cell repertoires in COVID-19. TCRdb keeps only in-frame clones here, not all; method: immunoSEQ multiplex PCR. The table has a few hundred thousand clones, approximately 85% seen once. The source material was peripheral blood. These receptors originate from a woman between 70 and 85 years old with acute or convalescent COVID-19.

V and J are TRBV2 and TRBJ2-7; D may be TRBD2 (6 bases). Germline lookup yields CDR1 SNHLY and CDR2 FYNNEI. The V end was cut by 5 bases, the J end by 4 bases, with 12 bases between. This CDR3 comprises 13 residues. The CDR3 region is CASSRDLFYEQYF. The CDR3, as DNA: TGTGCCAGCAGTAGGGACTTATTTTACGAGCAGTACTTC. Full variable domain (outside the CDR3, taken from reference TRBV2 and TRBJ2-7): EPEVTQTPSHQVTQMGQEVILRCVPISNHLYFYWYRQILGQKVEFLVSFYNNEISEKSEIFDDQFSVERPDGSNFTLKIRSTKLEDSAMYFCASSRDLFYEQYFGPGTRLTVT.

The chain employs TRBV7-3 and TRBJ1-6; D unresolved. CDR1 and CDR2 (germline): SGHTA, FQGTGA. This CDR3 has 14 amino acids. Trimming took 6 bases from V and 7 from J, leaving 13 bases between them. In nucleotides, the CDR3 is TGTGCCAGCAGTGGAGGGCTGGTGAATTCACCCCTCCACTTT. It encodes CASSGGLVNSPLHF.

This clone was counted a single time. The chain recombines TRBV15 with TRBJ2-7; 8 bases match TRBD2. CDR1 and CDR2 (germline): LNHNV, YYDKDF (reference sequence). Unmatched junction bases numbered 5, after V lost 0 bases and J lost 4 bases. There are 15 residues in the CDR3. CDR3 nucleotides: TGTGCCACCAGCAGAGACCGGGGGGGCCTGTACGAGCAGTACTTC. Protein sequence: CATSRDRGGLYEQYF.

The chain links TRBV5-6 to TRBJ1-1; no clear D gene. CDR3 length: 14 residues. Germline V gene lookup returns CDR1 SGHDT and CDR2 YYEEEE. V was trimmed by 3 bases and J by 2 bases, leaving 11 bases between them. CDR3 DNA sequence: TGTGCCAGCAGCTGGCGGCACCCTAACACTGAAGCTTTCTTT. This translates into CASSWRHPNTEAFF.

The sample holds one count of this clone. This chain connects TRBV12-5 to TRBJ1-2; 10 bases are a match to TRBD1. This CDR3 contains 13 residues. V shed 6 bases, J shed 7 bases, and the junction held 5 bases outside the gene matches. The V gene's germline CDR1 is LGHNT and CDR2 FRNRAP. The CDR3 DNA follows: TGTGCTAGTGGGACCGGACAGGGGGGTGGCTACACCTTC. Amino acids: CASGTGQGGGYTF.

The chain recombines TRBV5-1 with TRBJ2-1; perhaps TRBD2 as D (5 bases). Trimming shortened V by 3 bases and J by 4 bases, and 8 bases separated the two germline ends. The germline V gene encodes CDR1 SGHRS and CDR2 YFSETQ. This CDR3 region has 13 residues. CDR3 sequence reads: CASSYEGYNEQFF. The CDR3 coding sequence is TGCGCCAGCAGCTATGAGGGTTACAATGAGCAGTTCTTC.

V is TRBV12-3 or TRBV12-4 and J is TRBJ2-5, with D tentatively TRBD2 (5 bases). The CDR3 has 12 residues. The V gene lost 8 bases and the J gene lost 2 bases, with 9 bases spanning the gap. The CDR3 is CASSGSQETQYF. The CDR3 bases are TGTGCCAGCTCGGGGTCTCAAGAGACCCAGTACTTC.